The 2 T cell receptor beta chains reported below all come from one sample, sequenced in a study of human T cells and chemical hapten exposure. This sample's time point: patch test 2, 6 weeks after DPC sensitization. Treatment: therapeutic diphenylcyclopropenone sensitization with weekly scalp DPC. TCRdb used MiXCR to reprocess the RACE reads, holding one entry per CDR3 protein. Among over 130,000 distinct CDR3 sequences, about 10% were seen once, and the ten largest hold around 1.4%. The input for sequencing was whole blood, taken in connection with sensitization to the hapten diphenylcyclopropenone (DPC). The receptors were gathered from a woman in her fifties or sixties with alopecia areata. Some clones in this sample may be carry-over from other donors' samples.

There are many counts of this clonotype. The chain employs TRBV30 and TRBJ2-7; D is perhaps TRBD1 or TRBD2 (5 bases each). The CDR3 has 16 residues. Trimming stripped 3 bases from V and 2 bases from J, with 20 bases between. In germline, CDR1 is GTSNPN, CDR2 SVGIG (reference sequence). This CDR3 reads CAWSLNRGRPPYEQYF. CDR3 DNA: TGTGCCTGGAGCTTAAACCGGGGCAGGCCCCCCTACGAGCAGTACTTC.

This clonotype was counted at least ten times. The chain has TRBV19 and TRBJ2-3; D may be TRBD2 (6 bases). The CDR3 contains 16 residues. V shed 3 bases and J shed 0 bases, with 13 bases lying between them. Germline CDR1 and CDR2: LNHDA and SQIVND (reference sequence). The CDR3 DNA reads as TGTGCCAGTAGTATCGGGAGCGGAACTAGCACAGATACGCAGTATTTT. It is translated as CASSIGSGTSTDTQYF.